The 15 T cell receptor beta chains below come from one sample, sequenced in a study of T cell repertoires in cytomegalovirus infection. TCRdb recomputed calls from the reads with MiXCR, one row per CDR3 protein. The sample carries under 200,000 distinct CDR3 sequences, less than 25% recorded once. These receptors are not linked to any known antigen. The sequences come from CD8+ T cells from cultured PBMCs, collected from culture after CMV antigen stimulation. These receptors were collected from a human donor in good health (CMV status not recorded). Some clones in this sample may be carry-over from other donors' samples.

This chain uses TRBV6-2 or TRBV6-3 with TRBJ1-2; 7 positions agree with TRBD1. Trimming at V came to 6 bases and at J to 0 bases, leaving 10 bases not matched to a gene. CDR3 length equals 16 residues. Germline V gene sequence: CDR1 MNHEY, CDR2 SVGEGT. For the CDR3, the DNA is TGTGCCAGCAGATCTCCGGGACAGAGAACTAACTATGGCTACACCTTC. It translates to CASRSPGQRTNYGYTF.

This clonotype was seen only a few times. This chain links TRBV2 with TRBJ2-5; possible D gene TRBD1, 6 bases. The V and J ends lost 11 bases and 4 bases respectively, with 17 bases between them. Looked up from germline, CDR1 is SNHLY and CDR2 is FYNNEI. The CDR3 runs to 13 residues. The CDR3 loop reads CAGLEGDRETQYF. The DNA for the CDR3 is TGTGCCGGCTTAGAGGGGGATCGAGAGACCCAGTACTTC.

This clonotype appeared a few times. The chain is built from TRBV7-9 and TRBJ2-7, with D perhaps being TRBD1 or TRBD2 (6 bases each). CDR3 length equals 13 residues. Germline V gene sequence: CDR1 SEHNR, CDR2 FQNEAQ (reference sequence). V was pared by 6 bases and J by 5 bases, with 14 bases between. The CDR3 DNA reads TGTGCCAGCAGACCCACAGGGAGGAACGAGCAGTACTTC. It is translated as CASRPTGRNEQYF.

This clonotype was seen more than once but under ten times. The CDR3 protein is CASSLARGGQRTSNEKLFF. CDR3 bases: TGTGCCAGCAGCTTAGCGCGAGGGGGACAGCGAACTTCAAATGAAAAACTGTTTTTT. J is TRBJ1-4 and V is TRBV7-9; 7 nucleotides line up with TRBD1. The V gene end was trimmed by 0 bases and the J gene end by 5 bases; junction bases not matched to a gene: 15. CDR3 length equals 19 residues. CDR1 is SEHNR, CDR2 FQNEAQ, per germline (reference sequence).

For the CDR3, the DNA is TGTGCCAGCAGCTTAGCAGACAGGTTAACCTATGGCTACACCTTC. Translation gives CASSLADRLTYGYTF. The V gene is TRBV7-9, the J gene TRBJ1-2; the D gene is possibly TRBD1 (6 bases). Trimming shortened V by 0 bases and J by 4 bases, and 12 bases separated the two germline ends. This CDR3 is 15 amino acids long. Germline V gives CDR1 SEHNR, CDR2 FQNEAQ (reference sequence).

CDR3 region: CASSLVAGGGPTTDTQYF. The CDR3 DNA reads TGTGCCAGCAGCTTAGTGGCGGGGGGGGGCCCCACCACAGATACGCAGTATTTT. The chain links TRBV7-2 to TRBJ2-3; TRBD2 matches 9 bases. This CDR3 contains 18 residues. J gave up 2 bases and V 1 base, and 10 bases lay outside the gene matches. The V gene's germline CDR1 is SGHTA and CDR2 FQGNSA.

This clonotype was observed a few times. V is TRBV6-6 and J is TRBJ2-3, with 12 bases matching TRBD1. Germline assignment: CDR1 MNHNY and CDR2 SVGAGI (reference sequence). Unmatched junction bases numbered 7, after V lost 4 bases and J lost 5 bases. This CDR3 comprises 16 residues. CDR3 amino acids: CASSSSGTGGVDTQYF. Written as DNA, the CDR3 is TGTGCCAGCAGTTCCTCAGGGACAGGGGGCGTAGATACGCAGTATTTT.

This chain connects TRBV2 to TRBJ1-5; D remains unclear. Germline V gives CDR1 SNHLY, CDR2 FYNNEI. There are 10 residues in the CDR3. The V end lost 8 bases, the J end lost 6 bases, and 5 bases lay between the germline ends. In DNA, the CDR3 is TGTGCCAGCGGGGTTCAGCCCCAGCATTTT. Amino acids: CASGVQPQHF.

This clonotype was counted many times. The DNA of the CDR3 is TGCGCCAGCAGCCATAGACTAAGCAATCAGCCCCAGCATTTT. It is translated as CASSHRLSNQPQHF. The chain couples TRBV4-1 to TRBJ1-5, with no clear D. This CDR3 has 14 amino acids. Germline V gene sequence: CDR1 MGHRA, CDR2 YSYEKL. Trimming removed 3 bases at V and 1 base at J, with 7 bases between.

J is TRBJ1-5 and V is TRBV7-6, with D unclear. The germline V gene has CDR1 SGHVS and CDR2 FNYEAQ. The CDR3 has 16 residues. Trimming took 0 bases from V and 4 from J, leaving 13 bases between them. DNA of the CDR3: TGTGCCAGCAGCTTAGCCTGGGGAGGGTGGAATCAGCCCCAGCATTTT. Translating gives CASSLAWGGWNQPQHF.

This clonotype was detected a few times. V and J are TRBV12-3 or TRBV12-4 and TRBJ2-7; D is possibly TRBD1 (7 bases). The CDR3 is made up of 12 amino acids. Trimming removed 6 bases at V and 3 bases at J, with 9 bases between. The DNA of the CDR3 is TGTGCCAGCAGCCAGGGGGGCTACGAGCAGTACTTC. Protein: CASSQGGYEQYF.

V is TRBV6-5 and J is TRBJ2-5; D unresolved. Deletions cut 2 bases from V and 4 bases from J, with 5 bases between. CDR3 length equals 12 residues. In germline, CDR1 is MNHEY, CDR2 SVGAGI. The CDR3 coding sequence is TGTGCCAGCAGTTACGGCGGAGAGACCCAGTACTTC. This sequence encodes CASSYGGETQYF.

V and J are TRBV27 and TRBJ1-5; 8 positions agree with TRBD1. V shed 5 bases and J 6 bases; nucleotides not matched to a gene: 12. Germline V gives CDR1 MNHEY, CDR2 SMNVEV (reference sequence). The CDR3 is 16 amino acids. The CDR3 protein is CASSPRTGRVGQPQHF. CDR3 in DNA: TGTGCCAGCAGTCCCCGGACAGGGCGGGTTGGTCAGCCCCAGCATTTT.

V usage is TRBV7-8 and J usage is TRBJ2-5, with D tentatively TRBD2 (6 bases). Trimming took off 3 bases at V and 2 bases at J, with 10 bases between the two ends. The CDR3 has 14 residues. The V gene's germline CDR1 is SGHVS and CDR2 FQNEAQ. DNA of the CDR3: TGTGCCAGCAGCTTGCCCCGGGGGCAAGAGACCCAGTACTTC. As protein: CASSLPRGQETQYF.

The sample holds a few counts of this clonotype. The genes are TRBV7-2 and TRBJ2-3; D might be TRBD2 (6 bases). V shed 2 bases and J shed 6 bases, with 21 bases lying between them. The CDR3 is made up of 17 amino acids. Germline CDR1 is SGHTA and CDR2 is FQGNSA. The CDR3 nucleotides are TGTGCCAGCAGCTTAAGTTTATCCAAGACTAGTTCGGATACGCAGTATTTT. Amino acids: CASSLSLSKTSSDTQYF.